This T cell receptor (beta chain) was obtained from a study of shared clonotypes between healthy human individuals. Findings and limits, study-wide: It was anticipated that sequencing depth would influence how many clonotypes donors shared. Naive subsets usually exceeded memory subsets in estimated richness. Few donors limited the genetic and exposure-history diversity represented.

With respect to this clone: The antigen is undetermined.

Using immunoSEQ multiplex PCR, the repertoire was profiled, and TCRdb retains in-frame clones only, with some absent. The table has about 2.4 million clones, 80% to 95% seen once. Among the donors, all were Caucasian adults who lived in Nashville, Tennessee. Germline V gene sequence: CDR1 ENHRY, CDR2 SYGVKD. The length of the CDR3 is 17 residues. Trimming at V came to 0 bases and at J to 7 bases, leaving 5 bases not matched to a gene. Source material: naive CD4+ T cells from PBMCs. This sample's subset: CD45RA+ positively selected. V usage is TRBV10-3 and J usage is TRBJ2-1; 14 nucleotides align to TRBD2. The receptor was derived from a man between 18 and 29 years old in good health. Some clones in this sample may be carry-over from other donors' samples. The CDR3 sequence: CAISESLTSGRANEQFF. CDR3 bases: TGTGCCATCAGTGAGTCCCTGACTAGCGGGAGGGCTAATGAGCAGTTCTTC.